These 28 T cell receptor beta chains originate from one sample sequenced in a study of blood T cell repertoires in COVID-19. Profiled with immunoSEQ multiplex PCR; TCRdb holds only in-frame clones, not every one. Here the sample spans roughly 150,000 clones, around 77% being singletons. The source material was peripheral blood. These receptors originate from a man between 65 and 79 years old with acute or convalescent COVID-19.

The V gene is TRBV5-1, the J gene TRBJ1-2; TRBD1 matches 7 bases. The V gene's germline CDR1 is SGHRS and CDR2 YFSETQ. The CDR3 loop spans 13 amino acids. Trimming at V came to 4 bases and at J to 5 bases, leaving 5 bases not matched to a gene. CDR3 in amino acids: CASSAGTAYGYTF. Written as DNA, the CDR3 is TGCGCCAGCAGCGCCGGGACAGCATATGGCTACACCTTC. Together with reference TRBV5-1 and TRBJ1-2, the CDR3 gives the full variable domain: KAGVTQTPRYLIKTRGQQVTLSCSPISGHRSVSWYQQTPGQGLQFLFEYFSETQRNKGNFPGRFSGRQFSNSRSEMNVSTLELGDSALYLCASSAGTAYGYTFGSGTRLTVV.

This clone occurred a few times. This rearrangement joins TRBV24-1 to TRBJ1-5; 11 bases align to TRBD1. The V and J ends lost 9 bases and 2 bases, in that order; junction bases with no gene match: 8. Germline V CDR1 and CDR2: KGHDR, SFDVKD. The CDR3 has 16 residues. The CDR3 sequence: CATQDGDRGGNQPQHF. The CDR3 DNA reads TGTGCCACCCAGGACGGGGACAGGGGGGGCAATCAGCCCCAGCATTTT.

The chain recombines TRBV19 with TRBJ1-1; the match to TRBD1 covers 9 bases. The germline V gene encodes CDR1 LNHDA and CDR2 SQIVND (reference sequence). The CDR3 has 15 amino acids. The ends lost 8 bases at V and 5 bases at J; junction bases unmatched: 12. The chain's CDR3 is CASRTGEIPRTEAFF. CDR3 bases: TGTGCCAGTCGGACAGGGGAAATCCCTCGGACTGAAGCTTTCTTT.

This rearrangement joins TRBV30 to TRBJ2-2; 12 bases line up with TRBD2. CDR1 GTSNPN and CDR2 SVGIG come from the germline V gene (reference sequence). The CDR3 has 17 residues. Trimming at V came to 2 bases and at J to 4 bases, leaving 8 bases not matched to a gene. The CDR3, as DNA: TGTGCCTGGAGTCCGCTAGCGGGAGGGCCTGTCACCGGGGAGCTGTTTTTT. This gives the protein CAWSPLAGGPVTGELFF.

This clone was seen more than once but under ten times. CDR3 coding DNA: TGTGCCAGCAGCTTGGGACAGGCTACAGATACGCAGTATTTT. Translation gives CASSLGQATDTQYF. The chain combines TRBV5-4 with TRBJ2-3, with TRBD1 as a possible D gene (6 bases). V was pared by 0 bases and J by 3 bases, with 8 bases between. Germline V lookup: CDR1 SGHNT, CDR2 YYREEE (reference sequence). This CDR3 comprises 14 residues.

The chain links TRBV18 to TRBJ2-5; TRBD1 matches at 9 bases. With V trimmed by 4 bases and J by 4 bases, 7 bases remained unmatched. This CDR3 has 15 amino acids. Per the germline V gene, CDR1 is KGHSH and CDR2 is LQKENI. The CDR3 DNA is TGTGCCAGCTCACTGGGACAGGGCGTGCGAGAGACCCAGTACTTC. This translates into CASSLGQGVRETQYF.

The chain is built from TRBV12-3 or TRBV12-4 and TRBJ1-2, with D uncertain. The CDR3 sequence is 13 residues long. V was cut by 3 bases and J by 2 bases, with 7 bases left in between. The chain's CDR3 is CASSFRENYGYTF. The CDR3 DNA reads as TGTGCCAGCAGTTTTAGGGAGAACTATGGCTACACCTTC.

CDR3 bases: TGTGCCAGCTCACCTGGGACAGGGGGAGGCACTGAAGCTTTCTTT. Its protein is CASSPGTGGGTEAFF. The chain carries TRBV18 and TRBJ1-1; 11 positions match TRBD1. Trimming took 3 bases from V and 4 from J; bases not matched to a gene: 4. The CDR3 extends over 15 amino acids. Germline V CDR1 and CDR2: KGHSH, LQKENI.

The chain recombines TRBV6-1 with TRBJ1-1; TRBD1 matches at 7 bases. Germline loops: CDR1 MNHNS, CDR2 SASEGT. V was clipped by 6 bases and J by 8 bases; unmatched bases: 9. The CDR3 sequence is 13 residues long. CDR3 nucleotide sequence: TGTGCCAGCAGGCCCGAGAACAGGGGAGAAGCTTTCTTT. Its translation is CASRPENRGEAFF.

The chain employs TRBV15 and TRBJ2-7, with 12 bases lining up with TRBD2. Germline V gene lookup returns CDR1 LNHNV and CDR2 YYDKDF (reference sequence). This CDR3 is built from 14 residues. The V segment lost 6 bases and the J segment 4 bases; nucleotides outside the gene matches: 4. CDR3 amino acids: CATRRTSGTYEQYF. As DNA, the CDR3 is TGTGCCACCAGGAGGACTAGCGGGACATACGAGCAGTACTTC.

The chain carries TRBV11-2 and TRBJ1-4; 7 positions agree with TRBD1. This CDR3 is built from 15 residues. Looked up from germline, CDR1 is SGHAT and CDR2 is FQNNGV. J gave up 4 bases and V 5 bases, and 7 bases lay outside the gene matches. The CDR3 here is CASSPGTVGNEKLFF. The CDR3 region has the DNA TGTGCCAGCAGCCCGGGGACAGTTGGTAATGAAAAACTGTTTTTT.

The chain recombines TRBV21-1 with TRBJ2-3; the table's D call of TRBD1 was not tested on the DNA. TRBV21-1 is termed a pseudogene. The CDR3 covers 17 residues. CDR3: CASNLIRGQISTDTQYF. The CDR3 DNA sequence: TGTGCCAGCAACCTTATCCGGGGACAGATCAGCACAGATACGCAGTATTTT.

This clone was found a few times. This chain joins TRBV7-9 and TRBJ1-2; tentatively, D is TRBD1 (6 bases). The V end lost 1 base, the J end lost 14 bases, and 14 bases lay between the germline ends. In germline, CDR1 is SEHNR, CDR2 FQNEAQ (reference sequence). The CDR3 is 12 amino acids. CDR3 DNA: TGTGCCAGCAGCTTAGGTATACAGGGTTCAACCTTC. It specifies CASSLGIQGSTF.

V gene TRBV14 combines with J gene TRBJ2-3; 13 bases map to TRBD2. Germline V gene data show CDR1 as SGHDN and CDR2 as FVKESK. The CDR3 is 16 amino acids. J lost 4 bases, V lost 1 base, and 2 bases had no gene match. The CDR3 region is CASSQGTSGSSDTQYF. CDR3 DNA sequence: TGTGCCAGCAGCCAAGGGACTAGCGGGAGTTCAGATACGCAGTATTTT.

The V gene is TRBV6-2 or TRBV6-3, the J gene TRBJ2-1; 11 bases agree with TRBD2. This CDR3 comprises 16 residues. Germline trimming cut 5 bases from V and 15 bases from J; bases unmatched to any gene: 18. In germline, CDR1 is MNHEY, CDR2 SVGEGT. The CDR3 DNA follows: TGTGCCAGCAGTCGTCCGGGACTAGCGGTCGGGCGTCAAGTGTTCTTC. Translation gives CASSRPGLAVGRQVFF.

V and J are TRBV19 and TRBJ2-6; 8 bases are a match to TRBD1. The CDR3 is 15 amino acids. The V gene end was trimmed by 1 base and the J gene end by 7 bases; junction bases not matched to a gene: 3. Germline CDR1 is LNHDA and CDR2 is SQIVND (reference sequence). The CDR3 is CASSIGTGRANVLTF. CDR3 sequence (DNA): TGTGCCAGTAGTATAGGGACAGGGAGAGCCAACGTCCTGACTTTC.

The count of this clone is one. The rearrangement joins TRBV6-6 to TRBJ1-5; TRBD1 aligns across 7 bases. Germline values: CDR1 MNHNY, CDR2 SVGAGI (reference sequence). This CDR3 contains 14 residues. The ends lost 4 bases at V and 4 bases at J; junction bases unmatched: 4. CDR3 protein: CASSSIQGNQPQHF. The CDR3 nucleotides are TGTGCCAGCAGTTCGATACAGGGGAATCAGCCCCAGCATTTT.

This chain joins TRBV18 and TRBJ1-5; TRBD1 matches at 7 bases. The V and J ends lost 0 bases and 6 bases, in that order; junction bases with no gene match: 8. Germline V gene data show CDR1 as KGHSH and CDR2 as LQKENI. This CDR3 spans 16 amino acids. The chain's CDR3 is CASSPPGQGVGQPQHF. DNA for the CDR3: TGTGCCAGCTCACCACCGGGGCAGGGGGTAGGTCAGCCCCAGCATTTT. The complete variable domain, with remaining parts taken from reference TRBV18 and TRBJ1-5, reads NAGVMQNPRHLVRRRGQEARLRCSPMKGHSHVYWYRQLPEEGLKFMVYLQKENIIDESGMPKERFSAEFPKEGPSILRIQQVVRGDSAAYFCASSPPGQGVGQPQHFGDGTRLSIL.

The chain employs TRBV5-1 and TRBJ2-5; 8 nucleotides agree with TRBD2. Germline loops: CDR1 SGHRS, CDR2 YFSETQ. With V trimmed by 2 bases and J by 2 bases, 2 bases remained unmatched. This CDR3 contains 14 residues. This CDR3 is CASSFSGEQETQYF. The CDR3 bases are TGCGCCAGCAGCTTTAGCGGGGAGCAAGAGACCCAGTACTTC.

The chain links TRBV6-4 to TRBJ2-6, with D perhaps TRBD1 (6 bases). This CDR3 comprises 15 residues. V gave up 4 bases and J gave up 2 bases, with 9 bases separating them. CDR1 is MRHNA, CDR2 SNTAGT, per germline. The CDR3 sequence: CASSVTGTGANVLTF. The DNA for the CDR3 is TGTGCCAGCAGTGTTACAGGGACTGGGGCCAACGTCCTGACTTTC.

The genes are TRBV6-6 and TRBJ2-1, with 7 bases identical to TRBD2. The trim removed 5 bases at V and 2 bases at J, leaving 12 bases unmatched. The length of the CDR3 is 17 residues. Germline V lookup: CDR1 MNHNY, CDR2 SVGAGI (reference sequence). The CDR3 spells CASSRRRLAETYNEQFF. In DNA, the CDR3 is TGTGCCAGCAGTCGGCGCCGTCTAGCGGAAACCTACAATGAGCAGTTCTTC.

Here the CDR3 reads CASSLIPGLNTGELFF. In nucleotides, the CDR3 is TGTGCCAGCAGCTTAATACCAGGCTTGAACACCGGGGAGCTGTTTTTT. This rearrangement joins TRBV11-2 to TRBJ2-2, with D unclear. Germline-derived CDR1 and CDR2 are SGHAT and FQNNGV. V was cut by 2 bases and J by 1 base, with 11 bases left in between. CDR3 length: 16 amino acids.

The J gene is TRBJ1-4, the V gene TRBV7-9, with 7 bases that match TRBD1. Germline-derived CDR1 and CDR2 are SEHNR and FQNEAQ (reference sequence). There are 14 residues in the CDR3. J lost 5 bases, V lost 5 bases, and 5 bases had no gene match. The DNA for the CDR3 is TGTGCCAGCAGCGAAGGGACAGAGAATGAAAAACTGTTTTTT. Amino acids: CASSEGTENEKLFF.

The CDR3, as DNA: TGTGCCAGCAGCTCCCCACTAGCCAAAAACATTCAGTACTTC. Protein sequence: CASSSPLAKNIQYF. The rearrangement links TRBV11-3 to TRBJ2-4; D unresolved. Trimming removed 4 bases from V and 0 bases from J, with 7 bases in between. The CDR3 totals 14 residues. CDR1 is SGHNT and CDR2 is YENEEA in the germline V gene.

The genes are TRBV25-1 and TRBJ2-1; TRBD2 agrees at 9 bases. CDR3 length: 17 residues. Germline lookup yields CDR1 MGHDK and CDR2 SYGVNS. Germline trimming cut 4 bases from V and 7 bases from J; bases unmatched to any gene: 14. CDR3 residues: CASSALPASGIVNEQFF. The CDR3 DNA follows: TGTGCCAGCAGTGCCCTCCCCGCTAGCGGGATCGTGAATGAGCAGTTCTTC.

The rearrangement joins TRBV5-1 to TRBJ2-7; 10 bases agree with TRBD1. This CDR3 spans 15 amino acids. V trimming: 7 bases; J trimming: 5 bases; junction bases outside the gene matches: 12. Germline CDR1 reads SGHRS; CDR2 reads YFSETQ. The CDR3 loop is CASRNSGTGVNEQYF. In DNA, the CDR3 is TGCGCCAGCCGCAATTCCGGGACAGGGGTTAACGAGCAGTACTTC.

This clone was counted a few times. The chain employs TRBV5-4 and TRBJ2-6; no firm D call. The germline V gene encodes CDR1 SGHNT and CDR2 YYREEE (reference sequence). This CDR3 is built from 14 residues. Trimming removed 3 bases from V and 0 bases from J, with 4 bases in between. The CDR3 sequence is CASSSVSGANVLTF. In DNA, the CDR3 is TGTGCCAGCAGCTCTGTCTCTGGGGCCAACGTCCTGACTTTC.

This clone was counted only a few times. The chain employs TRBV28 and TRBJ1-1; TRBD1 might be the D (6 bases). The CDR3 extends over 11 amino acids. Looked up from germline, CDR1 is MDHEN and CDR2 is SYDVKM. In DNA, the CDR3 is TGTGCTACAGGGTTTTTCGCTGAAGCTTTCTTT. Protein sequence: CATGFFAEAFF. Together with reference TRBV28 and TRBJ1-1, the CDR3 gives the full variable domain: DVKVTQSSRYLVKRTGEKVFLECVQDMDHENMFWYRQDPGLGLRLIYFSYDVKMKEKGDIPEGYSVSREKKERFSLILESASTNQTSMYLCATGFFAEAFFGQGTRLTVV.